This T cell receptor (beta chain) was documented in a study of control samples from healthy donors and cancer patients. Profiled with immunoSEQ multiplex PCR; TCRdb holds only in-frame clones, not every one. The table has approximately 170,000 clones, roughly nine tenths seen once. The length of the CDR3 is 14 residues. V lost 4 bases and J 3 bases, leaving 11 bases between the germline ends. Looked up from germline, CDR1 is MRHNA and CDR2 is SNTAGT. There are a few counts of this clone. Source material: blood. This chain joins TRBV6-4 and TRBJ2-3; D is possibly TRBD1 (5 bases). This TCR was recovered from a woman younger than 45 in good health. CDR3 region: CASSAGPGTDTQYF. The CDR3, as DNA: TGTGCCAGCAGTGCGGGCCCAGGGACAGATACGCAGTATTTT.